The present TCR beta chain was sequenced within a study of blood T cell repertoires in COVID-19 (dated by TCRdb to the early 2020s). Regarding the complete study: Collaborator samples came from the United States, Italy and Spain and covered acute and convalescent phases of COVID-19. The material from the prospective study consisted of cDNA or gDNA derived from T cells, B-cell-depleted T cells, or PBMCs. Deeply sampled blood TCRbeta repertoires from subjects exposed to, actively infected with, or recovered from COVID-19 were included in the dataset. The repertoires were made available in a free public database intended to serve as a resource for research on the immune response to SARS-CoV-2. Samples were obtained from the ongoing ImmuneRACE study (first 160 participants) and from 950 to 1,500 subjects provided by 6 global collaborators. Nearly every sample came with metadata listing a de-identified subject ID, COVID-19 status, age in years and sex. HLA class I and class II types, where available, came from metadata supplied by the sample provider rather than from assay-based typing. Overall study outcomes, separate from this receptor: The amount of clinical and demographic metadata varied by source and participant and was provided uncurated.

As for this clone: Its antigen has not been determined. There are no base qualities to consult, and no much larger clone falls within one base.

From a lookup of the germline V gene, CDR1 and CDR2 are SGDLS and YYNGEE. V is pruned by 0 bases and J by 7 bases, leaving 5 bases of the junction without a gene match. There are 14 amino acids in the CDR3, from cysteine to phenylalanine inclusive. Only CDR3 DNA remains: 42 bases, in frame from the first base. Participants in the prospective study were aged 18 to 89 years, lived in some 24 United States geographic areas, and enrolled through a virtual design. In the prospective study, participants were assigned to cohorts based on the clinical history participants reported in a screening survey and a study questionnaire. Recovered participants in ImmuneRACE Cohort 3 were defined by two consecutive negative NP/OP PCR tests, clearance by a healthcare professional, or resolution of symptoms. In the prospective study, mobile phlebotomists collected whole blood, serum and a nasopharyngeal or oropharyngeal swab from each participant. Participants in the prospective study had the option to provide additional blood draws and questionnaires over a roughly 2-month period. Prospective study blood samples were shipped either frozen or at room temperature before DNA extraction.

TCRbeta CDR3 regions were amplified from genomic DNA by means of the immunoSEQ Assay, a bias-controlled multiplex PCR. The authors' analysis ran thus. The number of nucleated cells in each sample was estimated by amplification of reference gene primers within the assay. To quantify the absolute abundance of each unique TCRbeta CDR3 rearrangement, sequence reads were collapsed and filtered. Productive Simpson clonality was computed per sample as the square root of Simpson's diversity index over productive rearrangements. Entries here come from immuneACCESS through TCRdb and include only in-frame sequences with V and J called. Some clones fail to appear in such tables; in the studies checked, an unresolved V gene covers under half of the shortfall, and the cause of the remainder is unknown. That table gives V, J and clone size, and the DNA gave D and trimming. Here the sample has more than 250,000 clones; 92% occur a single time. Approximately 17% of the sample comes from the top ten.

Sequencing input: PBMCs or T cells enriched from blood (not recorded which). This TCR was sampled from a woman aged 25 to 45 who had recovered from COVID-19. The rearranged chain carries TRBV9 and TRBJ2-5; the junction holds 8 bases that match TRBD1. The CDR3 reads CASSVARTGRTQYF. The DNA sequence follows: TGTGCCAGCAGCGTAGCGAGGACAGGGAGGACCCAGTACTTC.